This TCR beta chain comes out of a study of cytomegalovirus exposure and HLA in healthy donors. For this clone: Its target is not known.

Primers included in the PCR were 60 Vbeta and 13 Jbeta primers. The data were produced by immunoSEQ multiplex PCR, yet TCRdb's version contains in-frame clones alone and is incomplete. The sample records approximately 100,000 clones, roughly 71% being singletons. Regarding the study as a whole: Of the V segments, some could not be distinguished, including TRBV6-2 and TRBV6-3, and were excluded. Most likely, a cluster of highly shared sequence variants arose as a sequencing artifact.

Looked up from germline, CDR1 is SEHNR and CDR2 is FQNEAQ (reference sequence). J gave up 1 base and V 3 bases, and 3 bases lay outside the gene matches. The CDR3 runs to 15 residues. J is TRBJ2-5 and V is TRBV7-9, with 9 bases identical to TRBD1. Input material: PBMCs. The sequence was obtained from a man aged 45 to 65 in good health and CMV-seronegative. CDR3 nucleotides: TGTGCCAGCAGCTTTGGGACAGGGCTCCAAGAGACCCAGTACTTC. It yields the protein CASSFGTGLQETQYF.